The next 13 T cell receptor beta chains were all read from a single sample in a study of shared clonotypes between healthy human individuals. Naive CD8 cells lacked CD45RO, underwent positive selection for CCR7 and left out terminally differentiated effector memory CD45RA+ cells. Some clones are missing from TCRdb's copy, which holds only in-frame ones; the method was immunoSEQ multiplex PCR. This table has hundreds of thousands of clones, 90% to 95% appearing once. The sequenced sample was naive CD8+ T cells sorted from blood. All receptors come from a man aged 25-45 years in good health.

The chain links TRBV6-5 to TRBJ2-2; D is unclear. The CDR3 covers 14 residues. Deletions cut 3 bases from V and 3 bases from J, with 8 bases between. Germline CDR1 and CDR2: MNHEY and SVGAGI. Here the CDR3 reads CASSYGIDTGELFF. CDR3 sequence (DNA): TGTGCCAGCAGTTATGGTATAGACACCGGGGAGCTGTTTTTT.

The chain links TRBV14 to TRBJ1-3; no definite D call. The length of the CDR3 is 14 residues. V lost 6 bases and J lost 0, with 9 bases in between. The V gene's germline CDR1 is SGHDN and CDR2 FVKESK. CDR3 bases: TGTGCCAGCAGTCCCGAGGCCTCTGGAAACACCATATATTTT. This translates into CASSPEASGNTIYF. Variable domain in full (rest from reference TRBV14 and TRBJ1-3): EAGVTQFPSHSVIEKGQTVTLRCDPISGHDNLYWYRRVMGKEIKFLLHFVKESKQDESGMPNNRFLAERTGGTYSTLKVQPAELEDSGVYFCASSPEASGNTIYFGEGSWLTVV.

The chain is built from TRBV2 and TRBJ1-1; 8 bases align to TRBD1. The CDR3 loop spans 14 amino acids. Trimming removed 11 bases from V and 4 bases from J; junction bases left unmatched: 12. Germline values: CDR1 SNHLY, CDR2 FYNNEI. CDR3 nucleotides: TGTGCCCTCAAGCTCGGCACAGGGGGCACTGAAGCTTTCTTT. This sequence encodes CALKLGTGGTEAFF.

The chain has TRBV28 and TRBJ2-3, with D possibly matching TRBD1 (6 bases). Trimming cost V 5 bases and J 5 bases, with 23 bases left between them. CDR1 is MDHEN, CDR2 SYDVKM, per germline. This CDR3 spans 17 amino acids. This CDR3 reads CASSLTVTGIVGDTQYF. CDR3 sequence (DNA): TGTGCCAGCAGTCTTACCGTAACAGGGATAGTAGGAGATACGCAGTATTTT. Full variable domain (remainder filled in from reference TRBV28 and TRBJ2-3): DVKVTQSSRYLVKRTGEKVFLECVQDMDHENMFWYRQDPGLGLRLIYFSYDVKMKEKGDIPEGYSVSREKKERFSLILESASTNQTSMYLCASSLTVTGIVGDTQYFGPGTRLTVL.

V is TRBV5-5 and J is TRBJ2-7; 9 nucleotides align to TRBD1. Germline-derived CDR1 and CDR2 are SGHKS and YYEKEE (reference sequence). Trimming removed 0 bases from V and 2 bases from J; junction bases left unmatched: 15. The CDR3 contains 19 residues. The DNA of the CDR3 is TGTGCCAGCAGCTTGGAGGTCTTGGGTTTGGGACAGGGCCCCTACGAGCAGTACTTC. This sequence encodes CASSLEVLGLGQGPYEQYF.

This chain links TRBV28 with TRBJ1-5; perhaps TRBD1 as D (5 bases). With 5 bases removed from V and 3 bases from J, the gap between germline ends came to 14 bases. CDR1 is MDHEN, CDR2 SYDVKM, per germline. The CDR3 is 15 residues long. CDR3: CASSPLGDVNQPQHF. CDR3 coding DNA: TGTGCCAGCAGTCCCCTTGGGGACGTCAATCAGCCCCAGCATTTT.

J is TRBJ2-1 and V is TRBV10-1; 9 bases fit TRBD2. The germline gives CDR1 WNHNN, CDR2 SYGVQD (reference sequence). CDR3 size: 16 residues. V lost 5 bases, J lost 5 bases, and 10 bases stayed unmatched. CDR3 in amino acids: CASSSVASGRHNEQFF. CDR3 coding DNA: TGCGCCAGCAGTTCCGTTGCCAGCGGGAGGCACAATGAGCAGTTCTTC.

The V gene is TRBV19, the J gene TRBJ1-5; TRBD1 might be the D (5 bases). V was pared by 5 bases and J by 11 bases, with 16 bases between. CDR1 and CDR2 from the germline V gene are LNHDA and SQIVND (reference sequence). This CDR3 is built from 13 residues. The CDR3 nucleotides are TGTGCCAGTAGTCGACCGACAGACAAGGCCCAGCATTTT. Translated, it gives CASSRPTDKAQHF.

The chain couples TRBV27 to TRBJ2-1, with TRBD2 identical over 12 bases. The CDR3 totals 15 residues. Germline lookup yields CDR1 MNHEY and CDR2 SMNVEV (reference sequence). V lost 8 bases, J lost 7 bases, and 9 bases stayed unmatched. CDR3 DNA: TGTGCCAGCTACGGACTAGCGGGAAAGAATAATGAGCAGTTCTTC. Translating gives CASYGLAGKNNEQFF.

Regarding this clone: Other DNA sequences of this sample code for an identical CDR3. The rearrangement joins TRBV30 to TRBJ1-1; D is unresolved. V was trimmed by 0 bases and J by 4 bases, leaving 6 bases between them. The germline V gene has CDR1 GTSNPN and CDR2 SVGIG (reference sequence). This CDR3 spans 12 amino acids. CDR3 nucleotides: TGTGCCTGGAGTGTACTCGGCACTGAAGCTTTCTTT. It translates to CAWSVLGTEAFF.

This clone appeared a single time. The J gene is TRBJ1-2, the V gene TRBV29-1, with 8 positions matching TRBD1. The CDR3 consists of 12 residues. J gave up 4 bases and V 5 bases, and 3 bases lay outside the gene matches. Looked up from germline, CDR1 is SQVTM and CDR2 is ANQGSEA. This CDR3 reads CSVSDRGYGYTF. The DNA for the CDR3 is TGCAGCGTTTCAGACAGGGGCTATGGCTACACCTTC.

The V and J genes are TRBV10-1 and TRBJ2-3; 8 bases align to TRBD1. The CDR3 spans 17 residues. Germline CDR1 reads WNHNN; CDR2 reads SYGVQD (reference sequence). The V and J ends lost 0 bases and 5 bases, in that order; junction bases with no gene match: 10. CDR3 coding DNA: TGCGCCAGCAGTGAGTCGAGGACAGGGATGTTTAGAGATACGCAGTATTTT. The encoded protein is CASSESRTGMFRDTQYF.

The chain links TRBV11-2 to TRBJ2-4; D remains ambiguous. CDR1 is SGHAT and CDR2 is FQNNGV in the germline V gene. There are 14 residues in the CDR3. The ends were cut back, 1 base at V and 0 bases at J, with 4 bases in the middle. CDR3 sequence: CASSLGRAKNIQYF. CDR3 nucleotides: TGTGCCAGCAGCTTAGGCAGAGCCAAAAACATTCAGTACTTC. The complete variable domain, with remaining parts taken from reference TRBV11-2 and TRBJ2-4, reads EAGVAQSPRYKIIEKRQSVAFWCNPISGHATLYWYQQILGQGPKLLIQFQNNGVVDDSQLPKDRFSAERLKGVDSTLKIQPAKLEDSAVYLCASSLGRAKNIQYFGAGTRLSVL.